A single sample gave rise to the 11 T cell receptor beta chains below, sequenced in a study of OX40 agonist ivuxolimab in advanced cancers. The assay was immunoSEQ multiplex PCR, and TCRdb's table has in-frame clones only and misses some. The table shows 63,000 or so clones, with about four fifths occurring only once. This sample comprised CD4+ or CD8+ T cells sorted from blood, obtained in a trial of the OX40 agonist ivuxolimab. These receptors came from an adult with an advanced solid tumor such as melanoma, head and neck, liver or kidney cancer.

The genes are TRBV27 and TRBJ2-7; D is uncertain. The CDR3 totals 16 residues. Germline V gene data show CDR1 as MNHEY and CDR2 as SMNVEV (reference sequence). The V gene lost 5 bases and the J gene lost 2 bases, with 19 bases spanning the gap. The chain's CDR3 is CASSPRPPSTPYEQYF. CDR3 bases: TGTGCCAGCAGTCCCCGTCCCCCTAGTACTCCCTACGAGCAGTACTTC.

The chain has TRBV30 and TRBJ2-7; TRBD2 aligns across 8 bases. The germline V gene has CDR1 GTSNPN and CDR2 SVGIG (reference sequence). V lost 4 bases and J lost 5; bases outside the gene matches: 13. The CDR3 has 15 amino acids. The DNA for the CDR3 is TGTGCCTGGACCTTTACGGGGGGGGGAAACCACGAGCAGTACTTC. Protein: CAWTFTGGGNHEQYF.

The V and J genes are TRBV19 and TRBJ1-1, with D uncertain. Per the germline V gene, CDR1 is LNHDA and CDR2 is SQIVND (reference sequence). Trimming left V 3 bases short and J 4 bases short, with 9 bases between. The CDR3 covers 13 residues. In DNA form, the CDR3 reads TGTGCCAGTAGTATGATGCGGGGCACTGAAGCTTTCTTT. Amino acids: CASSMMRGTEAFF.

CDR3 loop: CASSLDSIYEQFF. The CDR3 region has the DNA TGTGCCAGCAGCTTGGATAGTATCTATGAGCAGTTCTTC. The rearrangement links TRBV5-4 to TRBJ2-1; D gene uncertain. CDR1 SGHNT and CDR2 YYREEE come from the germline V gene (reference sequence). V was cut by 0 bases and J by 8 bases, with 9 bases left in between. This CDR3 is built from 13 residues.

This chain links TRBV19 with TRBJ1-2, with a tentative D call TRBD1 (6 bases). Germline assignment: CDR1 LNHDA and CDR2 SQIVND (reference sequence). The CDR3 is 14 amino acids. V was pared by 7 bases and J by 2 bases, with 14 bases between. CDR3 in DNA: TGTGCCAGTACGATTCTACAGGGAAACTATGGCTACACCTTC. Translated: CASTILQGNYGYTF.

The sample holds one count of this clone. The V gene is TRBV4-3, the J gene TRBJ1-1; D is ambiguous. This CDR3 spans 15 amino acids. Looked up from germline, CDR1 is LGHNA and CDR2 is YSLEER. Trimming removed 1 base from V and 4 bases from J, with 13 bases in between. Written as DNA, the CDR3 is TGCGCCAGCAGCCAAGGTAATCTCTTTACCACTGAAGCTTTCTTT. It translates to CASSQGNLFTTEAFF.

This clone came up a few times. The DNA for the CDR3 is TGTGCCTGGAATAAAGACCTTCCCGGGACAGGGAGTCGGGAGACCCAGTACTTC. It encodes CAWNKDLPGTGSRETQYF. V and J are TRBV30 and TRBJ2-5; 9 bases line up with TRBD1. J lost 5 bases, V lost 4 bases, and 20 bases had no gene match. The CDR3 totals 18 residues. Germline CDR1 and CDR2: GTSNPN and SVGIG (reference sequence).

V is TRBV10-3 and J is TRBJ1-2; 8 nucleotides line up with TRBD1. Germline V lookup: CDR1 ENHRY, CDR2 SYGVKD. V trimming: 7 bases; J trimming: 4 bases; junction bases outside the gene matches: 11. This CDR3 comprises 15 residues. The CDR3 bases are TGTGCCATCACCATGGACAGGGAGGGTCTCTATGGCTACACCTTC. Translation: CAITMDREGLYGYTF.

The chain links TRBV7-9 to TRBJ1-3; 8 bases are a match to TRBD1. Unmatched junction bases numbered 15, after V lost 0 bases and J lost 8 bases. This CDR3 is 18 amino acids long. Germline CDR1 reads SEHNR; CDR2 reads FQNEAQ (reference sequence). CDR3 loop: CASSLALRQGFLRDTIYF. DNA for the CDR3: TGTGCCAGCAGCTTAGCGCTAAGACAGGGGTTCCTACGAGACACCATATATTTT.

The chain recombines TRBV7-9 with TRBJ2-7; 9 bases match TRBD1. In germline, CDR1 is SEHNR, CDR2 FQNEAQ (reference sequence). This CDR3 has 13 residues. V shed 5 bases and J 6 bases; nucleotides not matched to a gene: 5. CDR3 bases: TGTGCCAGCAGCCACGGGACAGGGCTCGAGCAGTACTTC. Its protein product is CASSHGTGLEQYF. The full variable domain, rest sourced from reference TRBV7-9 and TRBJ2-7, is DTGVSQNPRHKITKRGQNVTFRCDPISEHNRLYWYRQTLGQGPEFLTYFQNEAQLEKSRLLSDRFSAERPKGSFSTLEIQRTEQGDSAMYLCASSHGTGLEQYFGPGTRLTVT.

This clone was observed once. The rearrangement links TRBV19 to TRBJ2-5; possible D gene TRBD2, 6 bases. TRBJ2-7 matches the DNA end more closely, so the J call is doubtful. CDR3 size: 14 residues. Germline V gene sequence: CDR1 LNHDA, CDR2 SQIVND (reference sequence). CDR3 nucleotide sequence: TGTGCCAGTAGATCCCGGGACTCCAACTACGAGCAGTACTTC. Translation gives CASRSRDSNYEQYF.